These 25 T cell receptor beta chains share one sample of origin, sequenced in a study of blood T cell repertoires in COVID-19. Assay used: immunoSEQ multiplex PCR; TCRdb lists only in-frame clones, some missing. The table includes 150,000 to 200,000 clones, approximately 85% detected once. Material: peripheral blood. These TCRs come from a woman aged 55-69 years with acute or convalescent COVID-19.

This clone was counted only a few times. The chain joins TRBV19 to TRBJ1-2; 7 positions agree with TRBD1. Trimming cost V 5 bases and J 8 bases; bases outside gene matches: 14. The CDR3 has 15 amino acids. CDR1 is LNHDA, CDR2 SQIVND, per germline (reference sequence). The chain's CDR3 is CASSARDRDNGGYTF. The CDR3 DNA reads TGTGCCAGTAGTGCAAGAGACAGGGACAATGGGGGCTACACCTTC.

The chain has TRBV28 and TRBJ2-7; 9 bases map to TRBD2. Looked up from germline, CDR1 is MDHEN and CDR2 is SYDVKM. This CDR3 spans 14 amino acids. J was trimmed by 1 base and V by 7 bases; bases with no gene match: 5. Here the CDR3 DNA reads TGTGCCAGCACCCCTAGCGGGACGTCCTACGAGCAGTACTTC. Translation: CASTPSGTSYEQYF.

The rearrangement uses TRBV9 and TRBJ1-2; D remains ambiguous. This CDR3 spans 16 amino acids. Deletions cut 2 bases from V and 5 bases from J, with 19 bases between. Germline CDR1 SGDLS, CDR2 YYNGEE. CDR3 protein: CASSVNTEESDYGYTF. CDR3 coding DNA: TGTGCCAGCAGCGTTAACACGGAGGAAAGTGATTATGGCTACACCTTC.

The J gene is TRBJ1-1, the V gene TRBV6-5, with 8 positions matching TRBD1. Germline V gives CDR1 MNHEY, CDR2 SVGAGI. CDR3 length equals 14 residues. Losses at the gene ends were 6 bases for V and 3 bases for J; bases not matched to a gene: 6. The CDR3 bases are TGTGCCAGCAGACCTCAGACAGGGGACACTGAAGCTTTCTTT. Translation: CASRPQTGDTEAFF.

This chain links TRBV28 with TRBJ1-2, with D uncertain. Looked up from germline, CDR1 is MDHEN and CDR2 is SYDVKM. The CDR3 is 14 residues long. With 4 bases removed from V and 7 bases from J, the gap between germline ends came to 16 bases. The CDR3: CASSSSPMGLGYTF. In DNA, the CDR3 is TGTGCCAGCAGTTCATCCCCCATGGGCCTTGGCTACACCTTC.

CDR3: CAWSALGQGNGYTF. The CDR3 bases are TGTGCCTGGAGTGCGCTTGGACAGGGGAATGGCTACACCTTC. This chain links TRBV30 with TRBJ1-2; TRBD1 matches at 9 bases. This CDR3 is 14 amino acids long. Germline CDR1 and CDR2: GTSNPN and SVGIG (reference sequence). With V trimmed by 1 base and J by 6 bases, 6 bases remained unmatched.

V and J are TRBV3-1 (or the pseudogene TRBV3-2) and TRBJ1-6, with D perhaps TRBD1 (5 bases). This CDR3 spans 13 amino acids. V lost 3 bases and J 9 bases, leaving 9 bases between the germline ends. The germline CDR1 and CDR2 sequences are LGHDT and YNNKEL (reference sequence). The CDR3 DNA follows: TGTGCCAGCAGCCAGGGGGAGGGTTCACCCCTCCACTTT. Translating it yields CASSQGEGSPLHF.

This clone was detected once. This sequence may be a read error, since a much larger clone differs from it by one base. Different DNA sequences within this sample yield the same CDR3. CDR3 sequence reads: CASSTQDRGNNQPQHF. Written as DNA, the CDR3 is TGTGCCAGTAGTACCCAGGACAGGGGAAACAATCAGCCCCAGCATTTT. This chain joins TRBV19 and TRBJ1-5, with TRBD1 matching 9 bases. The CDR3 runs 16 residues. V lost 4 bases, J lost 3 bases, and 7 bases stayed unmatched. Germline V gene lookup returns CDR1 LNHDA and CDR2 SQIVND (reference sequence).

The chain is built from TRBV7-9 and TRBJ2-2; 9 bases are shared with TRBD2. The CDR3 consists of 15 residues. The germline V gene has CDR1 SEHNR and CDR2 FQNEAQ (reference sequence). Germline trimming cut 0 bases from V and 4 bases from J; bases unmatched to any gene: 0. The CDR3 spells CASSLASGSTGELFF. CDR3 nucleotides: TGTGCCAGCAGCTTAGCTAGCGGGAGCACCGGGGAGCTGTTTTTT. The whole variable domain, filled in from reference TRBV7-9 and TRBJ2-2, reads DTGVSQNPRHKITKRGQNVTFRCDPISEHNRLYWYRQTLGQGPEFLTYFQNEAQLEKSRLLSDRFSAERPKGSFSTLEIQRTEQGDSAMYLCASSLASGSTGELFFGEGSRLTVL.

V and J are TRBV30 and TRBJ2-3, with TRBD2 matching over 7 bases. Germline trimming cut 1 base from V and 10 bases from J; bases unmatched to any gene: 5. In germline, CDR1 is GTSNPN, CDR2 SVGIG (reference sequence). CDR3 size: 12 residues. The CDR3 here is CAWSGVAGAQYF. In nucleotides, the CDR3 is TGTGCCTGGAGTGGGGTTGCGGGGGCGCAGTATTTT.

The chain couples TRBV10-3 to TRBJ2-3; D remains unclear. The V gene lost 3 bases and the J gene lost 5 bases, with 3 bases spanning the gap. Germline lookup yields CDR1 ENHRY and CDR2 SYGVKD. CDR3 length: 11 residues. The CDR3, as DNA: TGTGCCATCAGTGAACAAGATACGCAGTATTTT. Encoded protein: CAISEQDTQYF.

The chain links TRBV15 to TRBJ1-5, with D possibly TRBD1 on 6 matching bases. Trimming removed 2 bases from V and 4 bases from J, with 9 bases in between. The V gene's germline CDR1 is LNHNV and CDR2 YYDKDF (reference sequence). CDR3 length: 14 amino acids. The CDR3 DNA reads TGTGCCACCAGCAGAAAGGGGGAAAATCAGCCCCAGCATTTT. Residues: CATSRKGENQPQHF.

The rearrangement uses TRBV28 and TRBJ1-6; perhaps TRBD1 as D (5 bases). The CDR3 extends over 14 amino acids. Per germline, CDR1 MDHEN and CDR2 SYDVKM. The V gene lost 6 bases and the J gene lost 7 bases, with 13 bases spanning the gap. CDR3 DNA sequence: TGTGCCAGCAGCCTTGGCACAGGCAATTCACCCCTCCACTTT. Its protein is CASSLGTGNSPLHF.

The V and J genes are TRBV7-3 and TRBJ1-1; D remains unclear. This CDR3 is built from 13 residues. CDR1 is SGHTA and CDR2 is FQGTGA in the germline V gene. V lost 0 bases to trimming and J lost 5 bases, with 7 bases between them. The CDR3 nucleotides read TGTGCCAGCAGCTTAACGGCAGGTACTGAAGCTTTCTTT. Translated: CASSLTAGTEAFF.

J is TRBJ2-5 and V is TRBV30; 7 bases are a match to TRBD2. V trimming: 7 bases; J trimming: 5 bases; junction bases outside the gene matches: 19. The length of the CDR3 is 16 residues. Germline V gives CDR1 GTSNPN, CDR2 SVGIG (reference sequence). The CDR3 nucleotides read TGTGCCTCAATGGGGTTTTGGGGGGGATTGGCGGAGACCCAGTACTTC. The encoded protein is CASMGFWGGLAETQYF.

In DNA, the CDR3 is TGTGCCAGTAGAGAGGACAGGTCCAACTCTGGGGCCAACGTCCTGACTTTC. Its translation is CASREDRSNSGANVLTF. J is TRBJ2-6 and V is TRBV19; 7 bases match TRBD1. CDR1 is LNHDA, CDR2 SQIVND, per germline (reference sequence). This CDR3 contains 17 residues. Trimming removed 6 bases from V and 0 bases from J; junction bases left unmatched: 8.

The rearrangement joins TRBV28 to TRBJ1-2, with TRBD1 as a possible D gene (6 bases). Deletions cut 3 bases from V and 4 bases from J, with 12 bases between. This CDR3 has 14 amino acids. Germline V gene sequence: CDR1 MDHEN, CDR2 SYDVKM. CDR3 nucleotide sequence: TGTGCCAGCAGTTTGACAGGCTCGGGCTATGGCTACACCTTC. Residues: CASSLTGSGYGYTF.

This rearrangement joins TRBV5-1 to TRBJ1-3, with D unclear. The CDR3 is 14 residues long. Trimming removed 1 base from V and 0 bases from J, with 5 bases in between. Germline V gives CDR1 SGHRS, CDR2 YFSETQ. Written as DNA, the CDR3 is TGCGCCAGCAGCTTGAGGAGCTCTGGAAACACCATATATTTT. It codes for CASSLRSSGNTIYF.

The chain is built from TRBV2 and TRBJ2-2, with D possibly matching TRBD2 (5 bases). The germline V gene encodes CDR1 SNHLY and CDR2 FYNNEI. The length of the CDR3 is 13 residues. Trimming shortened V by 4 bases and J by 3 bases, and 6 bases separated the two germline ends. CDR3 sequence (DNA): TGTGCCAGCAGTGGAGGGTACACCGGGGAGCTGTTTTTT. This codes for CASSGGYTGELFF.

The gene calls are TRBV11-1 and TRBJ1-6, with 7 bases matching TRBD1. The CDR3 is 13 residues long. Germline V lookup: CDR1 SGHAT, CDR2 FQDESV (reference sequence). The V segment lost 5 bases and the J segment 8 bases; nucleotides outside the gene matches: 3. CDR3 sequence reads: CASSVTGDSPLHF. In nucleotides, the CDR3 is TGTGCCAGCAGCGTCACAGGGGATTCACCCCTCCACTTT.

Points on this clone: Because it lacks the conserved phenylalanine or tryptophan at the end, this CDR3 is likely a read error. The limits of the CDR3 on the DNA are not certain, so only TCRdb's listed CDR3 is given. This chain links TRBV2 with TRBJ2-7; no DNA check was done on the table's D call, TRBD2. Germline lookup yields CDR1 SNHLY and CDR2 FYNNEI. The CDR3 adds up to 12 amino acids, both ends counted. The CDR3 region is CASSETASGSLP.

The V gene is TRBV7-9, the J gene TRBJ1-5, with D hard to call. The CDR3 is 14 residues long. Germline CDR1 and CDR2: SEHNR and FQNEAQ (reference sequence). Trimming took off 3 bases at V and 6 bases at J, with 12 bases between the two ends. This CDR3 is CASSFENTGQPQHF. DNA of the CDR3: TGTGCCAGCAGCTTCGAAAATACGGGTCAGCCCCAGCATTTT.

The rearrangement links TRBV6-5 to TRBJ1-1; D may be TRBD1 (5 bases). Trimming stripped 3 bases from V and 4 bases from J, with 12 bases between. The CDR3 is made up of 14 amino acids. Germline values: CDR1 MNHEY, CDR2 SVGAGI. The CDR3 nucleotides read TGTGCCAGCAGTTATAGGGCTGGGGCCACTGAAGCTTTCTTT. This gives the protein CASSYRAGATEAFF.

CDR3 coding DNA: TGTGCCAGTAGTATAACAGGCCCTGGGGCCAACGTCCTGACTTTC. Amino acid sequence: CASSITGPGANVLTF. The chain uses TRBV19 and TRBJ2-6; weak D call: TRBD1 (5 bases). Germline V CDR1 and CDR2: LNHDA, SQIVND (reference sequence). The CDR3 contains 15 residues. V dropped 2 bases and J dropped 2 bases, with 7 bases sitting between them.

This chain joins TRBV6-7 and TRBJ1-2; possible D gene TRBD1, 6 bases. TRBV6-7 is assigned to the ORF class and has an uncertain function. V dropped 9 bases and J dropped 8 bases, with 13 bases sitting between them. The CDR3 consists of 11 residues. The CDR3 here is CARTGLGGYTF. The CDR3 DNA sequence: TGTGCCAGAACAGGGTTGGGCGGCTACACCTTC.